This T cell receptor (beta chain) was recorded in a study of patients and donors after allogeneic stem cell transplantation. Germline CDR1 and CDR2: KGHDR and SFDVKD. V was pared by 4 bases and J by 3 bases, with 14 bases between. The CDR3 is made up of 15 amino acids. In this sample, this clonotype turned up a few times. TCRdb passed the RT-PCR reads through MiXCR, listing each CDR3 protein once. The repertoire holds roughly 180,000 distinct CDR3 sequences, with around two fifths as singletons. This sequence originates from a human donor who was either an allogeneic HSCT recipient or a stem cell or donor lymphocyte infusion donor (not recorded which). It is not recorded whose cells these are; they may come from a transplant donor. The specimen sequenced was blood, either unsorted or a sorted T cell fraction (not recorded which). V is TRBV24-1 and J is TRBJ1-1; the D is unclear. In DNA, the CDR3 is TGTGCCACCAGTGAACCCAGGATCTTGGACACTGAAGCTTTCTTT. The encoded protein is CATSEPRILDTEAFF.